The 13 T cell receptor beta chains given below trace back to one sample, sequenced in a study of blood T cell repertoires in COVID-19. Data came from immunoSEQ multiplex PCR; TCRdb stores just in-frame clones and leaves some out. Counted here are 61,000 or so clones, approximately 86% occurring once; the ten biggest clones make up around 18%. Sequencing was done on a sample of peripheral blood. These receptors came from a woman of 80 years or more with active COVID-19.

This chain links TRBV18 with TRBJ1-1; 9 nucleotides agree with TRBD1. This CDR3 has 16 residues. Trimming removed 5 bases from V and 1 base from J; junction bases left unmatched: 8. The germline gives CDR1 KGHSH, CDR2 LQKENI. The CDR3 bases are TGTGCCAGCTCAACCGGGACAGGGATTTGGAACACTGAAGCTTTCTTT. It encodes CASSTGTGIWNTEAFF. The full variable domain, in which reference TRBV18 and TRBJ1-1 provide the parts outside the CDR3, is NAGVMQNPRHLVRRRGQEARLRCSPMKGHSHVYWYRQLPEEGLKFMVYLQKENIIDESGMPKERFSAEFPKEGPSILRIQQVVRGDSAAYFCASSTGTGIWNTEAFFGQGTRLTVV.

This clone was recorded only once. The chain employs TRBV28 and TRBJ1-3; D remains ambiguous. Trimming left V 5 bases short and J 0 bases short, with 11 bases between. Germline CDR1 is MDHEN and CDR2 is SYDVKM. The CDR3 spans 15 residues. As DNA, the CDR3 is TGTGCCAGCAGTGTTAGTGGAGCCTCTGGAAACACCATATATTTT. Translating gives CASSVSGASGNTIYF.

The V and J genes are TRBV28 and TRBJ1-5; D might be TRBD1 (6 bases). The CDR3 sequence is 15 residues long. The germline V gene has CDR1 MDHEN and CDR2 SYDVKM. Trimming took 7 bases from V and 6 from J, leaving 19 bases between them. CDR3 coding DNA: TGTGCCAGCACCGAATGGGTACAGGGCGGTCAGCCCCAGCATTTT. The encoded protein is CASTEWVQGGQPQHF.

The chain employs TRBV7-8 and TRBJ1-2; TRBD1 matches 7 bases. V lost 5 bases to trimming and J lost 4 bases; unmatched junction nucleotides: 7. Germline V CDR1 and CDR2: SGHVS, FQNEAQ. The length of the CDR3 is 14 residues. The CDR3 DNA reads TGTGCCAGCAGCGCAAACCGACAGGGCTATGGCTACACCTTC. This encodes CASSANRQGYGYTF.

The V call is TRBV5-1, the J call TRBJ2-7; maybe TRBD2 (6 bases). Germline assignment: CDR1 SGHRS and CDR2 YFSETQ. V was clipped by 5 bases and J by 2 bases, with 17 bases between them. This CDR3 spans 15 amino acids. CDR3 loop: CASRPGSGPTYEQYF. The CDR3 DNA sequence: TGCGCCAGCAGGCCCGGTAGCGGCCCTACCTACGAGCAGTACTTC.

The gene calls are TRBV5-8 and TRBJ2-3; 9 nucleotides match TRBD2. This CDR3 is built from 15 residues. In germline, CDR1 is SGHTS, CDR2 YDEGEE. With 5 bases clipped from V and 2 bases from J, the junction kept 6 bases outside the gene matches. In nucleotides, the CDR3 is TGTGCCAGCAGACCGGGACTAGCAGTCACAGATACGCAGTATTTT. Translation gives CASRPGLAVTDTQYF.

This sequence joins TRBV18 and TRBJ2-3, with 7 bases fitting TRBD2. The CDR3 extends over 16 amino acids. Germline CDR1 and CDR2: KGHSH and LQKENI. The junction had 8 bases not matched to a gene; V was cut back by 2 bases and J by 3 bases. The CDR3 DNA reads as TGTGCCAGCTCACCAAGGGACGGGGGGATGACAGATACGCAGTATTTT. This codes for CASSPRDGGMTDTQYF. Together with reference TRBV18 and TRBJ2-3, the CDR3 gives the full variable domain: NAGVMQNPRHLVRRRGQEARLRCSPMKGHSHVYWYRQLPEEGLKFMVYLQKENIIDESGMPKERFSAEFPKEGPSILRIQQVVRGDSAAYFCASSPRDGGMTDTQYFGPGTRLTVL.

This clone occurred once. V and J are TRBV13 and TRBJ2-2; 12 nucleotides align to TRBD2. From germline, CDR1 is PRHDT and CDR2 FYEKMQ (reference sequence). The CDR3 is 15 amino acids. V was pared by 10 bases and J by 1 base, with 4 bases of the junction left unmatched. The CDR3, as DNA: TGTGCCACCCTGACTAGCGGGGGGAACACCGGGGAGCTGTTTTTT. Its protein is CATLTSGGNTGELFF.

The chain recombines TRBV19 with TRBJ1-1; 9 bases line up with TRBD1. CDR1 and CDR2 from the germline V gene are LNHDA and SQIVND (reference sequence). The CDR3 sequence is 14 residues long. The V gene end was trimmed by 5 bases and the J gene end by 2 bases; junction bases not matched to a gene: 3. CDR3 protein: CASSSGQGNTEAFF. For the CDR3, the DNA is TGTGCCAGTAGTTCGGGACAGGGTAACACTGAAGCTTTCTTT.

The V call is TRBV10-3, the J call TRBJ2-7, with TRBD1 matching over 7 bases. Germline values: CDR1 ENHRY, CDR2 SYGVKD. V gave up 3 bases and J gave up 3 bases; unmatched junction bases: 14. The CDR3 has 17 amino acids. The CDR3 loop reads CAISDITRTGENYEQYF. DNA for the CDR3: TGTGCCATCAGTGATATAACTAGGACAGGAGAAAACTACGAGCAGTACTTC.

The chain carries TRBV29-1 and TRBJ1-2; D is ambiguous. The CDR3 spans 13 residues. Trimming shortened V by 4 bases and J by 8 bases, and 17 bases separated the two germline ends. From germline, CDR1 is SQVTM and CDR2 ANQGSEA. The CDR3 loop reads CSVAGGKSYGYTF. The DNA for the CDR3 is TGCAGCGTTGCAGGAGGGAAGTCCTACGGCTACACCTTC.

CDR3 sequence reads: CASSPDREVEAFF. The CDR3 region has the DNA TGTGCCAGCTCACCTGACAGGGAGGTTGAAGCTTTCTTT. The gene calls are TRBV18 and TRBJ1-1; 7 positions agree with TRBD1. Trimming cost V 3 bases and J 7 bases; bases outside gene matches: 5. Germline assignment: CDR1 KGHSH and CDR2 LQKENI. The CDR3 consists of 13 residues.

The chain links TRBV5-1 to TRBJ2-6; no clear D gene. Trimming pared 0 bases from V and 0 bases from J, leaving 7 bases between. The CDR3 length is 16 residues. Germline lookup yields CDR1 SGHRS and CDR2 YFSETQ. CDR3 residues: CASSLAPRSGANVLTF. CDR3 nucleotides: TGCGCCAGCAGCTTGGCGCCGCGCTCTGGGGCCAACGTCCTGACTTTC.